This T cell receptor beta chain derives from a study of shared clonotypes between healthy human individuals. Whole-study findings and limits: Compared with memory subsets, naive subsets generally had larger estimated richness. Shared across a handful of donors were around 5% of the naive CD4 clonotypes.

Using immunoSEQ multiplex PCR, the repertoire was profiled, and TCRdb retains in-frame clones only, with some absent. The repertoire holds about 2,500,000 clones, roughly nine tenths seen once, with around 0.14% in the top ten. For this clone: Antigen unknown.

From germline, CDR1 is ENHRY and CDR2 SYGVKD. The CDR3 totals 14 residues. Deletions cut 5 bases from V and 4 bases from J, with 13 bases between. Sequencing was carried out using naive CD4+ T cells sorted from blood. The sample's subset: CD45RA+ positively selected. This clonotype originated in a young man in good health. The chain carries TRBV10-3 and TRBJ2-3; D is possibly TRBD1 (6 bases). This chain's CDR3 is CAISYQQGPDTQYF. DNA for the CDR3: TGTGCCATCAGTTACCAACAGGGCCCAGATACGCAGTATTTT.